The clone carrying this T cell receptor beta chain showed up just a few times. Germline loops: CDR1 SGDLS, CDR2 YYNGEE. Trimming removed 4 bases from V and 2 bases from J, with 12 bases in between. This CDR3 has 14 residues. The record originates from a study of identical twins. MiXCR was run by TCRdb on the 5' RACE reads, yielding one entry per CDR3 protein. There are about 460,000 distinct CDR3 sequences in the sample; about 14% occur only once, and approximately 0.52% lies in the top ten. These data are also associated with another study on yellow fever vaccine responses in identical twins.

Source material: CD4+ T cells sorted from blood. The origin of this receptor is a woman between 18 and 30 years old in good health. V usage is TRBV9 and J usage is TRBJ2-5; D uncertain. In nucleotides, the CDR3 is TGTGCCAGCAGCCCCCGTTTGACTCAAGAGACCCAGTACTTC. Its translation is CASSPRLTQETQYF.